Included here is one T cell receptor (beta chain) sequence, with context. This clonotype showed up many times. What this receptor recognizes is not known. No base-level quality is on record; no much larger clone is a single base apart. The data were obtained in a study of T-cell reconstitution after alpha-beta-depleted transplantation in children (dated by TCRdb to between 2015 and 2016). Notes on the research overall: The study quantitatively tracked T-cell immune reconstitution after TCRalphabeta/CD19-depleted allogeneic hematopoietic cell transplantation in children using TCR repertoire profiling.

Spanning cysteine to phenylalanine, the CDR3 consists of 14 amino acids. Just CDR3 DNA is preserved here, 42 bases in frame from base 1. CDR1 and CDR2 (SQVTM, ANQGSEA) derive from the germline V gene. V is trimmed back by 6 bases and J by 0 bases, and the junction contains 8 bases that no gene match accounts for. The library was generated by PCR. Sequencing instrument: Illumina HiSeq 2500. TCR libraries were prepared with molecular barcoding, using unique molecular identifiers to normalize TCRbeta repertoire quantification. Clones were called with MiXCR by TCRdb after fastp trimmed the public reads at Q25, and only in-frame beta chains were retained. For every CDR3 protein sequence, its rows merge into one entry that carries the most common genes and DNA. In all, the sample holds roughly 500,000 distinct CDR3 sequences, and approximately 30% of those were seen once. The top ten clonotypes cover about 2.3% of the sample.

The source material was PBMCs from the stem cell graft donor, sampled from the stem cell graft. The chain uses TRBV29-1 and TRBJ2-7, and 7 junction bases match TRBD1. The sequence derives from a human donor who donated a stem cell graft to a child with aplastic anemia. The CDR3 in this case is CSVTGTVTSYEQYF. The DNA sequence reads TGCAGCGTAACCGGGACAGTGACCTCCTACGAGCAGTACTTC.